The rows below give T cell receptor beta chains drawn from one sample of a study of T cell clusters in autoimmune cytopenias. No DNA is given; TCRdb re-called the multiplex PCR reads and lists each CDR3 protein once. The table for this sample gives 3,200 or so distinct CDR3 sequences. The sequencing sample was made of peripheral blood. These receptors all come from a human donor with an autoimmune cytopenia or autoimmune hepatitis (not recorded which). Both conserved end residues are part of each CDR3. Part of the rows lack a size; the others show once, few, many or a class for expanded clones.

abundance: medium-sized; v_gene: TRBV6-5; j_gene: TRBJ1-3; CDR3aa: CASSLKIGSSGNTIYF
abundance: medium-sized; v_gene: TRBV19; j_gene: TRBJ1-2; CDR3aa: CASSLEWTPFYGYTF
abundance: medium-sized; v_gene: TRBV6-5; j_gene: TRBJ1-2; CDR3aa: CASKRLNYGYTF
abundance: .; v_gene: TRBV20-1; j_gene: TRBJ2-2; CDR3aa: CSARLQGTGELFF
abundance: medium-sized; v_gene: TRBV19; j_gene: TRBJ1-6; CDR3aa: CASSIAGVESPLHF
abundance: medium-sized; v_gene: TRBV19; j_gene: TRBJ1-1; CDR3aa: CASSIGGSSNTEAFF
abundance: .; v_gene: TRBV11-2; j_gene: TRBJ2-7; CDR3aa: CASSLVGQGYEQYF
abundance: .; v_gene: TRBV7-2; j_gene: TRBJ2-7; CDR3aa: CASSLRSGTGPYEQYF
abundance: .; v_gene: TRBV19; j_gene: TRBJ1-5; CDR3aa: CASSSQEGPQHF
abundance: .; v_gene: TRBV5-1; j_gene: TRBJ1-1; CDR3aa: CASSSDPNTEAFF
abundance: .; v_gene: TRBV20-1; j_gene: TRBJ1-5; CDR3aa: CSARIPGQGVYQPQHF
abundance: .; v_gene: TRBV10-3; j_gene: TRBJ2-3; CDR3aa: CAISGQGQAITDTQYF
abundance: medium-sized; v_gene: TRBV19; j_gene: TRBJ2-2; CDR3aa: CASSRGGFATGELFF
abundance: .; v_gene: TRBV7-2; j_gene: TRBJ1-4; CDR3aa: CASSLSGEPNEKLFF
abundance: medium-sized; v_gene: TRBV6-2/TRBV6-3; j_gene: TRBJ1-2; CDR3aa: CASSPTGVYGYTF
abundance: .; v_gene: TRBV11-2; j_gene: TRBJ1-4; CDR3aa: CASSPGTGFEKLFF
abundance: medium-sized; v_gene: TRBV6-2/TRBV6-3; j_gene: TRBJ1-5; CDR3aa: CASSYSTLVHQPQHF
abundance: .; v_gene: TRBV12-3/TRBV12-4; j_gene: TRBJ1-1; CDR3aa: CASSLLAGLNTEAFF
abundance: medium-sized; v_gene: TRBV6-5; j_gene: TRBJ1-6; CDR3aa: CASTYGRAYNSPLHF
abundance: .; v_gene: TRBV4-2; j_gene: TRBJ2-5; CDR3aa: CASSQDLARETQYF
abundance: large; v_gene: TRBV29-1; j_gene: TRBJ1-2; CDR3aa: CSADQGNNYGYTF
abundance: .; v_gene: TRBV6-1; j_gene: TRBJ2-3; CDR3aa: CASSYSPSDTQYF
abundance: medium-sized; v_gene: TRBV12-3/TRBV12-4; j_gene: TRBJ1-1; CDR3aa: CASSFSGTSGNTEAFF
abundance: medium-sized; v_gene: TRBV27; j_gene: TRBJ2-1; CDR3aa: CASSLARYNEQFF
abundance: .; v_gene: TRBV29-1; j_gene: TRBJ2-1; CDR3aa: CSVGTGGYNEQFF
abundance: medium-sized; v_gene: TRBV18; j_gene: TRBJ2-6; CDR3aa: CASAPGPSGANVLTF
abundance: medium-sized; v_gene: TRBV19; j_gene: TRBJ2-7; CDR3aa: CASSRPPGTGHYEQYF
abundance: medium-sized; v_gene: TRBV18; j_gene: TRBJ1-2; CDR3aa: CASSPRQGLGNYGYTF
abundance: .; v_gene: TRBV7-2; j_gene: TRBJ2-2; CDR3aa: CASSREEGLELFF
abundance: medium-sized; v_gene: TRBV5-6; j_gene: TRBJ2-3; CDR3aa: CASSFSRYDQGTDTQYF
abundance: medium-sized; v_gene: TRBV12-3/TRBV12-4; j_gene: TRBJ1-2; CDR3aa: CASSPTMAAYGYTF
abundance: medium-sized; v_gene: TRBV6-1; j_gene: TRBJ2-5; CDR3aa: CATLLGQRRLETQYF
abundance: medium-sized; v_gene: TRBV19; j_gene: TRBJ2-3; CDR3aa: CASSTTQGPPETDTQYF
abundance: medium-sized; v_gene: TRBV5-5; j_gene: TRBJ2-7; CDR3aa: CASSPGGEQYF
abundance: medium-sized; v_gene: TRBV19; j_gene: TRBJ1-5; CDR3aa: CASSRQGQVDQPQHF
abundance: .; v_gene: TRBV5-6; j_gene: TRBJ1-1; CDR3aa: CASSFIENTEAFF
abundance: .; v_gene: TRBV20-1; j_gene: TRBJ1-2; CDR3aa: CSATAGTLYGYTF
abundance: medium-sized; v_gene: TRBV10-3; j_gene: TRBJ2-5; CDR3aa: CAISESVGVGLYQETQYF
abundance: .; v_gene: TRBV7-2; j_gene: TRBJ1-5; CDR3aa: CASSDPLQNAPQHF
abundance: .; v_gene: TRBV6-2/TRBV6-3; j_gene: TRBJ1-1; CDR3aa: CASSYSKGFDTWNTEAFF
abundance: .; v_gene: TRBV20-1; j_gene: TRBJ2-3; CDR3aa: CSARQRDSTDTQYF
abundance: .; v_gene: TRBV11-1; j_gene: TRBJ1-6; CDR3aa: CASSLQGAGNSPLHF
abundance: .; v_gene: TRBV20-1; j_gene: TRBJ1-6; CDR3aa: CSALGGTGDSPLHF
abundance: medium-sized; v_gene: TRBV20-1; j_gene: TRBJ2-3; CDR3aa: CSAGRGAALTDTQYF
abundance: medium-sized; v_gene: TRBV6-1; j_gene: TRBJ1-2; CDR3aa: CASSWSPSSYGYTF
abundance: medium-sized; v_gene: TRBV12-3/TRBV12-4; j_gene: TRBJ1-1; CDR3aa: CASSLTAYGGTEAFF
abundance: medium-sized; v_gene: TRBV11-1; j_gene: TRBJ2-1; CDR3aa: CASSLRRVPLNEQFF
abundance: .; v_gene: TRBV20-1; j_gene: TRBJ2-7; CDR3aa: CSARRATSGDVYEQYF
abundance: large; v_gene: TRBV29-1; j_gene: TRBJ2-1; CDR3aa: CSVGYGDEQFF
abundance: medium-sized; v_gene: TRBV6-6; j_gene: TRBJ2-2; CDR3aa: CASSPRARGDPWFAGELFF